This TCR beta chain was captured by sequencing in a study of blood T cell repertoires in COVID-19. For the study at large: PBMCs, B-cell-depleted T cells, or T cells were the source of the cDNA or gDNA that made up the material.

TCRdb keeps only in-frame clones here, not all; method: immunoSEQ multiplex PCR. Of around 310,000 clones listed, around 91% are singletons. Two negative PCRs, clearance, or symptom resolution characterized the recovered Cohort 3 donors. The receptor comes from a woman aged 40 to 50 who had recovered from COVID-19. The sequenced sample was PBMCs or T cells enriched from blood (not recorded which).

As DNA, the CDR3 is TGTGCCACCAGTGATCCAGGCGGGGACTACAATGAGCAGTTCTTC. It specifies CATSDPGGDYNEQFF. V and J are TRBV24-1 and TRBJ2-1, with D tentatively TRBD2 (6 bases). The CDR3 is 15 amino acids. Between the trimmed V and J ends, which lost 3 bases and 3 bases, there was a span of 11 bases. Germline CDR1 KGHDR, CDR2 SFDVKD.